This section outlines one T cell receptor (beta chain) sequence together with its context. Its antigen remains unknown. Other DNA sequences from this sample encode an identical CDR3 as well. The entry originates in a study of shared clonotypes between healthy human individuals. As for the study in general: CD4 naive cells filled three plates per donor, CD4 memory three, CD8 naive two and CD8 memory one. Study outcomes and limitations: Even with large depth, rarefaction showed that sorted-subset sequencing was incomplete.

Naive CD8 cells were CD45RO-negative, positively selected for CCR7, excluding terminally differentiated effector memory CD45RA+ cells. In the original workflow: Filtering differed, since immunoSEQ gave only junction sequences and no quality scores. Profiling relied on immunoSEQ multiplex PCR, and the TCRdb table lists in-frame clones only, not all of them. The V and J calls and the clone size are those of that table, but D and trimming were determined from the DNA. The table records about 820,000 clones, roughly 92% of them present only once. V shed 6 bases and J 1 base; nucleotides not matched to a gene: 4. The CDR3 runs to 14 residues. Germline lookup yields CDR1 MNHEY and CDR2 SMNVEV (reference sequence).

Sequencing used naive CD8+ T cells sorted from blood. This receptor was taken from a man aged 25-45 years in good health. The V and J genes are TRBV27 and TRBJ1-1, with TRBD1 matching 8 bases. The CDR3 reads CASRSGTGNTEAFF. The CDR3 DNA reads as TGTGCCAGCAGATCCGGGACAGGGAACACTGAAGCTTTCTTT.